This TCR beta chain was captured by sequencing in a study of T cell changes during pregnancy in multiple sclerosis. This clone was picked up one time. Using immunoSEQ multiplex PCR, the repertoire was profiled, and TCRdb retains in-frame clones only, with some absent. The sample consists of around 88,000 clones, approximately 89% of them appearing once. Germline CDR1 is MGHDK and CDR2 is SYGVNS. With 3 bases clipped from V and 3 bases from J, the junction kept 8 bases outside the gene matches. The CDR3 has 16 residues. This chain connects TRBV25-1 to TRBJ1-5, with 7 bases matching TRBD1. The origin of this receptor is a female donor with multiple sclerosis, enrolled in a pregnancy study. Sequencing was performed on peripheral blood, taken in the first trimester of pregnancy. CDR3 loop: CASSDPGTGDNQPQHF. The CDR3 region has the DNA TGTGCCAGCAGTGATCCAGGTACAGGGGACAATCAGCCCCAGCATTTT. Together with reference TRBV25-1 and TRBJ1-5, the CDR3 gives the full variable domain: EADIYQTPRYLVIGTGKKITLECSQTMGHDKMYWYQQDPGMELHLIHYSYGVNSTEKGDLSSESTVSRIRTEHFPLTLESARPSHTSQYLCASSDPGTGDNQPQHFGDGTRLSIL.